The entry that follows covers one T cell receptor beta chain sequence. Its antigen is unknown. The PCR made use of 60 Vbeta and 13 Jbeta primers. TCRdb keeps only in-frame clones here, not all; method: immunoSEQ multiplex PCR. The sample lists about 190,000 clones; 60% to 80% were seen once. This CDR3 region has 12 residues. Trimming took off 7 bases at V and 4 bases at J, with 11 bases between the two ends. The germline gives CDR1 MNHNS, CDR2 SASEGT. The data stem from a study of cytomegalovirus exposure and HLA in healthy donors. Across the whole study: From HLA-typed donors, an early data release held roughly 89 million unique TCRs. Study-wide results and caveats: At a 0.05 false discovery rate, a later analysis found around 15,000 TCR beta sequences to be associated with HLA alleles. The majority of CMV-associated TCR beta chains were reported as apparently HLA-restricted in a later analysis. The authors later found TCR association rates varying by HLA locus, with DRB1 most and HLA-C fewest.

Sample: PBMCs. This receptor was identified in a woman between 25 and 40 years old in good health and CMV-seropositive. The rearrangement links TRBV6-1 to TRBJ2-7; tentative D call: TRBD2 (5 bases). The CDR3 DNA reads as TGTGCCAGCAATCCTAGCTTTTACGAGCAGTACTTC. It yields the protein CASNPSFYEQYF.